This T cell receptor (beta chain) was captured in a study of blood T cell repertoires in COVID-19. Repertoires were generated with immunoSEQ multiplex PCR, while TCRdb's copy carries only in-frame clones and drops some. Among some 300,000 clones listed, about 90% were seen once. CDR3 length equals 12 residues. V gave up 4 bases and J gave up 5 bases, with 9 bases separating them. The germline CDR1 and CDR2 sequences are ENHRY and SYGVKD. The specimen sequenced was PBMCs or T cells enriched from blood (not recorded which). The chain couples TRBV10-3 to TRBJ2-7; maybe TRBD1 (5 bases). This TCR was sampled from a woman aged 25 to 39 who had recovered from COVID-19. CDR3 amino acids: CAISVDSHEQYF. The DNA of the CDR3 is TGTGCCATCAGTGTAGACAGCCACGAGCAGTACTTC.